This T cell receptor (beta chain) was identified in a study of cytomegalovirus exposure and HLA in healthy donors. Study-wide results and limits: Most TCR sequences were seen very rarely across donors, but some public TCRs occurred in many. Cytomegalovirus-associated TCR beta chains were listed, numbering 164.

With regard to this clone: Its antigen is still unknown.

PCR involved 60 Vbeta and 13 Jbeta primers. Clones were sequenced by immunoSEQ multiplex PCR, and TCRdb holds only the in-frame ones, with some missing. Of about 160,000 clones in the sample, roughly 70% were seen once. Germline CDR1 is KGHSH and CDR2 is LQKENI. The CDR3 runs 16 residues. V was clipped by 0 bases and J by 2 bases; unmatched bases: 4. The chain couples TRBV18 to TRBJ1-2, with 9 nucleotides matching TRBD1. Material for sequencing was PBMCs. The clonotype originates from a woman aged 25-40 years in good health and CMV-seronegative. The CDR3 DNA is TGTGCCAGCTCACCACCGTCGGACAGGGGAAACTATGGCTACACCTTC. It translates to CASSPPSDRGNYGYTF.